This record concerns one T cell receptor beta chain sequence. The antigen this receptor binds is unknown. Qualities for individual bases were not recorded, and no much larger clone is one base off. The sample belongs to a study of blood T cell repertoires in COVID-19 (TCRdb year 2020). Regarding the complete study: Collaborator samples came from the United States, Italy and Spain and covered acute and convalescent phases of COVID-19. The prospective study material was composed of cDNA or gDNA derived from T cells, B-cell-depleted T cells, or PBMCs. Deeply sampled blood TCRbeta repertoires from subjects exposed to, actively infected with, or recovered from COVID-19 were included in the dataset. The repertoires were made available in a free public database intended to serve as a resource for research on the immune response to SARS-CoV-2. Samples were obtained from the ongoing ImmuneRACE study (first 160 participants) and from 1,200 or so subjects provided by 6 global collaborators. The sample metadata nearly always contained a de-identified subject ID, COVID-19 status, age in years and sex. Where available, HLA class I and class II types were taken from metadata supplied by the sample provider and were not determined by assay-based typing.

V is pared back by 3 bases and J by 1 base, with 9 bases lying between the germline termini. CDR3 length: 15 amino acids, cysteine to phenylalanine. The read is trimmed to its CDR3 DNA, 45 bases read in frame from base 1. CDR1 and CDR2, looked up from the germline V gene, are MDHEN and SYDVKM. The immunoSEQ Assay, a bias-controlled multiplex PCR, was used to amplify TCRbeta CDR3 regions from genomic DNA. Regarding the original processing steps: The number of nucleated cells in each sample was estimated from the amplification of reference gene primers within the assay. Sequence reads were collapsed and filtered to measure the absolute abundance of every unique TCRbeta CDR3 rearrangement. For each sample, productive Simpson clonality was calculated as the square root of Simpson's diversity index over productive rearrangements. In TCRdb, the immuneACCESS table is reduced to in-frame sequences with V and J assigned. These tables do not hold every clone; where another copy was compared, an unresolved V gene accounts for under half, and the others remain unexplained. V, J and clone size are taken as reported in that table, and D and trimming were inferred from the DNA itself. For this sample there are 200,000 to 300,000 clones; roughly 91% appear just once. The ten largest clones capture 4.1% of the sample.

Participants in the prospective study were aged about 18 to 95 years, lived in under 30 United States geographic areas, and enrolled through a virtual design. Cohort assignment in the prospective study relied on participant-reported clinical history from a screening survey and a study questionnaire. For ImmuneRACE Cohort 3, a participant was defined as recovered based on two consecutive negative NP/OP PCR tests, clearance by a healthcare professional, or resolution of symptoms. In the prospective study, mobile phlebotomists collected whole blood, serum and a nasopharyngeal or oropharyngeal swab from each participant. Prospective study participants could optionally give additional blood draws and questionnaires over a 2-month period. Before DNA extraction, prospective study blood samples were shipped either frozen or at room temperature. Results the study describes overall, beyond this receptor: How much clinical and demographic metadata was included differed by source and by participant, and the metadata was provided uncurated.

This receptor was taken from a woman aged 30 to 39 who had recovered from COVID-19. The chain is assembled from TRBV28 and TRBJ2-2; TRBD1 is a possible D gene, resting on 6 matching bases. What was sequenced was PBMCs or T cells enriched from blood (not recorded which). CDR3 protein: CASSFLGGNTGELFF. The nucleotide sequence is TGTGCCAGCAGTTTTCTAGGGGGGAACACCGGGGAGCTGTTTTTT. Supplemented by the reference TRBV28 and TRBJ2-2 proteins around the CDR3, the complete variable domain is DVKVTQSSRYLVKRTGEKVFLECVQDMDHENMFWYRQDPGLGLRLIYFSYDVKMKEKGDIPEGYSVSREKKERFSLILESASTNQTSMYLCASSFLGGNTGELFFGEGSRLTVL.